This entry describes one TCR beta chain. A single count supports this clonotype. Its specific antigen is unknown. No base qualities exist here, and no much larger clone lies one base off it. A single read counts as weak evidence. The CDR3 numbers 18 residues from cysteine through phenylalanine. Left in the record is the CDR3 DNA by itself, 54 bases read in frame from the first base. Ends trimmed: V by 5 bases, J by 2 bases; bases unmatched to a gene: 11. Reading the germline V gene (reference sequence) gives CDR1 DFQATT and CDR2 SNEGSKA. The library was made by 5' RACE. The instrument given in TCRdb is Illumina HiSeq 2500. A second PCR of roughly 6 to 12 cycles was performed with a sample-barcoded 5' primer and a J-beta primer mix. A unique molecular identifier was introduced onto each TCR beta cDNA molecule by a template-switch 5' adaptor carrying 12 random nucleotides. Each sample yielded at least 2.5 million CDR3-containing paired-end reads. First-strand cDNA synthesis was performed from all RNA using the Mint cDNA synthesis kit, with priming by a TRBC-specific oligonucleotide. After uracil-DNA glycosylase treatment, a first 18-cycle PCR used universal primers M1SS and BC2_uni_R on all cDNA. In the authors' own workflow: Normalization of each sample was performed by random selection of 1 million high-quality reads, each carrying a distinct molecular identifier. Instead of being binned into consensus sequences, reads that shared molecular identifiers were thrown out. MiTCR, run with a Q25 quality threshold and the strictest error-elimination algorithm, handled CDR3 identification, clonotype clustering and error correction. A nonparametric unseen species model with Euler transformation was used to estimate a lower bound on total TCR beta diversity. TCRdb redid the processing of the public reads, applying fastp at Q25 and MiXCR, and retained in-frame beta chains. A single entry per CDR3 protein holds the most common genes and DNA from its merged rows. In this record, the V and J calls reflect TCRdb's handling and not the investigators' own analysis. The sample contains hundreds of thousands of distinct CDR3 sequences, 44% of them found a single time. In total, the top ten clones hold nearly 20% of the sample.

This sample was included in a study of blood T cells in healthy people across ages (dated by TCRdb to between 2015 and 2017). Background for the entire study: Template switching captured roughly one uniquely barcoded TCR beta cDNA molecule per two T cells in model experiments. The study measured age-related changes in TCR beta repertoire diversity using deep sequencing normalized with unique cDNA molecular identifiers. The donors were split into four age groups: young (average around 15 years), middle-aged (39), aged (roughly 60) and long-lived (more than 80). To avoid experimental bias, donors of different ages were randomly spread across the sequencing lanes. Two additional independent replicas of 1 million unique cDNA reads from the same blood draw were analyzed for two donors (one aged 18 to 29 and one aged 80 or older).

What the research found in general, with its limitations: Total diversity estimates from one million sequenced T cells were considered lower bounds and underestimates. Donor CMV infection status was unknown, potentially confounding age-related changes in expanded clonotypes. Observed TCR beta diversity correlated strongly with the percentage of naive T cells measured by flow cytometry. Compared with the aged group, the long-lived group had more naive CD4+ T cells, fewer expanded clones and increased TCR diversity, suggesting age selection. Since profiling was done on bulk unsorted PBMCs, naive and antigen-experienced compartments could not be conclusively compared. As age increased, observed TCR beta diversity per million T cells dropped in a roughly linear way, and a significant reduction was already evident by age about 40.

Donors were approximately 42 systemically healthy Caucasian individuals from Russia aged roughly 6 to 100 years. Around 9.8 milliliters of peripheral blood were collected from each donor into EDTA-treated Vacutainer tubes. Ficoll-Paque density-gradient centrifugation was used to isolate PBMCs, with at least 7 million obtained per sample. Trizol reagent was used to extract total RNA from the PBMCs, yielding at least 5.5 micrograms per sample. For every donor, an aliquot of PBMCs went through flow cytometry to measure the percentages of naive CD45RAhigh/CD27high T cells. This clonotype was sampled from a man in his sixties in good health. Sequencing was carried out using blood. The chain employs TRBV20-1 and TRBJ2-2, and TRBD2 matches 13 of the central bases. DNA sequence: TGCAGTGCTGGAGCTCCGACTAGCGGGGGGCTCAACACCGGGGAGCTGTTTTTT. Translated, this is CSAGAPTSGGLNTGELFF.